This T cell receptor (beta chain) stems from a study of T-cell memory formation after mild COVID-19. Turning to this clonotype: What it binds is not known.

A single record per CDR3 protein comes from TCRdb applying MiXCR to the 5' RACE reads. Of some 310,000 distinct CDR3 sequences in the sample, 20% were seen once. General study points: Mainly CM and EM harbored the contracting CD4+ clones; mainly EMRA harbored the CD8+ ones.

The CDR3 totals 14 residues. The germline V gene has CDR1 SGHVS and CDR2 FQNEAQ. The V and J ends lost 3 bases and 8 bases respectively, with 13 bases between them. The specimen sequenced was PBMCs or a T cell subset sorted from them (not recorded which). This clonotype originated in a man between 18 and 29 years old who had mild COVID-19 (a few samples of this study predate the infection). Cell type and time point are not known. The chain carries TRBV7-8 and TRBJ1-4; D gene uncertain. This chain's CDR3 is CASSLGGPGEKLFF. The CDR3 nucleotides read TGTGCCAGCAGCTTGGGCGGACCCGGCGAAAAACTGTTTTTT.